This T cell receptor beta chain was sequenced in a study of cytomegalovirus exposure and HLA in healthy donors. The protocol was immunoSEQ multiplex PCR, while the TCRdb copy is restricted to in-frame clones and leaves out a portion. The table lists 60,000 to 90,000 clones, around four fifths of them singletons. This CDR3 spans 14 amino acids. Germline V gene sequence: CDR1 SGHRS, CDR2 YFSETQ. V was pared by 1 base and J by 4 bases, with 11 bases between. V usage is TRBV5-1 and J usage is TRBJ2-5, with D maybe TRBD2 (6 bases). The specimen was PBMCs. The sequence derives from a man aged 25-45 years in good health and CMV-seronegative. The CDR3 sequence: CASSLFGGGETQYF. As DNA, the CDR3 is TGCGCCAGCAGCTTGTTCGGGGGTGGAGAGACCCAGTACTTC.